This T cell receptor beta chain stems from a study of OX40 agonist ivuxolimab in advanced cancers. A note on the overall study: Ivuxolimab was an agonistic, fully human IgG2 monoclonal antibody directed against OX40 (CD134), a costimulatory receptor. Partial responses were achieved by three dose-escalation patients, of whom one had hepatocellular carcinoma and two had cutaneous melanoma. Of the 50 to 55 patients in dose escalation, around 20 had hepatocellular carcinoma, about 15 had melanoma, 9 had renal cell carcinoma and 9 had head and neck cancer. The point of sequencing TCRbeta in the periphery was to test whether ivuxolimab changed TCR sequence diversity and drove clonal T-cell expansion. The dose-escalation cohort was around 84% male with a mean age of approximately 60 years, ranging from about 23 to 85. Patients were allowed to have had prior anti-PD-1, anti-PD-L1 or anti-CTLA-4 therapy, and around 41% of the dose-escalation patients had previously received checkpoint inhibitors. The paper covers the monotherapy dose-escalation part of the phase I ivuxolimab trial, which included N ≈ 50 patients. Intravenous ivuxolimab was administered to patients every 2 weeks at six dose levels: 0.01, 0.1, 0.3, 1.5, 3 and 10 mg/kg. What the work shows at the level of the full study, not this receptor alone: After ivuxolimab, CD8+ T cells had more expanded clones than CD4+ T cells on average. Low levels of normalized T-cell clonal expansion were also seen in some patients who did not respond. Which antigens the clonally expanded peripheral T cells were specific for was not determined. In partial responders in the 0.1-3.0 mg/kg groups, normalized peripheral clonal expansion was found to be among the lowest, especially among CD8+ T cells. At doses from 0.1 to 3.0 mg/kg, clonal expansion was seen in both CD4+ and CD8+ blood T cells between baseline and week 6.

V loses 0 bases of germline sequence and J loses 4 bases, and the interval between the two ends is 10 bases. The germline V gene (reference sequence) yields SGHNT for CDR1 and YYREEE for CDR2. Counted from cysteine to phenylalanine, this CDR3 has 15 amino acids. Only the CDR3 part of the read is kept: 45 bases, read in frame from the first base. To sequence the TCRbeta CDR3 region, genomic DNA was isolated from the sorted cells. The immunoSEQ Assay was used for sequencing of TCRbeta CDR3 regions. This immuneACCESS table, as held by TCRdb, lists in-frame sequences with V and J called but not all clones. Of the missing ones, under half trace to an unresolved V gene in checked studies; the others have no known cause. A total of tens of thousands of clones appear in this sample, roughly 86% of them only once. 0.85% to 1.4% of the sample comes from the top ten. About this clone itself: Its antigen target is currently unknown. No much larger clone exists at a distance of one base, and base qualities are not known.

The trial excluded patients who had a history of autoimmune disease or were on systemic immunosuppression. Peripheral blood for TCR sequencing was collected from all dose cohorts at baseline, on cycle 4 day 1, and on cycle 7 day 1. Samples came from an open-label, multicenter, first-in-human phase I dose-escalation trial of ivuxolimab. Adults with locally advanced or metastatic head and neck squamous cell, hepatocellular, melanoma or renal cell carcinoma were enrolled in the trial. CD4+ and CD8+ T cells were sorted separately from peripheral blood before TCR sequencing. The sequence was obtained from an adult with an advanced solid tumor such as melanoma, head and neck, liver or kidney cancer. Sequenced material: CD4+ or CD8+ T cells sorted from blood, taken in a trial of the OX40 agonist ivuxolimab. The rearrangement combines TRBV5-4 with TRBJ2-2; the D segment cannot be called with confidence. The nucleotides are TGTGCCAGCAGCTTGGACCTCTGGGGCACCGGGGAGCTGTTTTTT. Its protein is CASSLDLWGTGELFF.